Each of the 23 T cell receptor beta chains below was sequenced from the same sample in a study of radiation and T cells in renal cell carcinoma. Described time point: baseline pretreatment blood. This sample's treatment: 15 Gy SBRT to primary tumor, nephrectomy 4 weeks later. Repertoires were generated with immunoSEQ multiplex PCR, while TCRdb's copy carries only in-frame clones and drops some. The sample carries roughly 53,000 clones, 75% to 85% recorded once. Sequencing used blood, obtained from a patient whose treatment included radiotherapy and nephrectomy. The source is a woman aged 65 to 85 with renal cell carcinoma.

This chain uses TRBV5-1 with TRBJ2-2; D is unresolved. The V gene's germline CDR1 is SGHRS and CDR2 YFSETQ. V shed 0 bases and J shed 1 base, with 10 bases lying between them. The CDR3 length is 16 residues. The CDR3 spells CASSLAPTLNTGELFF. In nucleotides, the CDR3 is TGCGCCAGCAGCTTGGCGCCGACCCTGAACACCGGGGAGCTGTTTTTT.

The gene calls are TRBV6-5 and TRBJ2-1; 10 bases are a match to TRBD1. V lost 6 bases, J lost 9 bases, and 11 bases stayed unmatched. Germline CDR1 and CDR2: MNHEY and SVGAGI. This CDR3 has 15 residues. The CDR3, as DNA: TGTGCCAGCAGGAGAGGGACAGGGGTGCCTAGTGAGCAGTTCTTC. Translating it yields CASRRGTGVPSEQFF.

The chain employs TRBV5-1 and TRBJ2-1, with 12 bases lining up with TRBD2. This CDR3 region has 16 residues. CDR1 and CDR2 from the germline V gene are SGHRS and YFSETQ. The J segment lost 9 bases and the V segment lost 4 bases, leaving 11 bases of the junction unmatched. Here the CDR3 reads CASSPSPSGGAGEQFF. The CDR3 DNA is TGCGCCAGCAGCCCCTCTCCTAGCGGGGGGGCCGGTGAGCAGTTCTTC.

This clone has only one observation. The CDR3 DNA reads as TGTGCCAGCAGCCCCGGATGGGGGGGGAGTGAGCAGTACTTC. Its protein is CASSPGWGGSEQYF. This chain uses TRBV5-4 with TRBJ2-7, with 7 bases aligning to TRBD2. Germline V CDR1 and CDR2: SGHNT, YYREEE (reference sequence). After removal of 4 bases from V and 7 bases from J, the junction contained 11 bases not matched to a gene. This CDR3 has 14 residues. Variable domain in full (rest from reference TRBV5-4 and TRBJ2-7): ETGVTQSPTHLIKTRGQQVTLRCSSQSGHNTVSWYQQALGQGPQFIFQYYREEENGRGNFPPRFSGLQFPNYSSELNVNALELDDSALYLCASSPGWGGSEQYFGPGTRLTVT.

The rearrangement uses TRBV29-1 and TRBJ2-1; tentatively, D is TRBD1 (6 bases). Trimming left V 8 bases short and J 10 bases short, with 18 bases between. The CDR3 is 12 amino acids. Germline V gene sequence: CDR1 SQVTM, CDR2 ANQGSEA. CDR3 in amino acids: CSTRDTDGEQFF. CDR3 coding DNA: TGCAGCACCCGGGACACCGACGGGGAGCAGTTCTTC.

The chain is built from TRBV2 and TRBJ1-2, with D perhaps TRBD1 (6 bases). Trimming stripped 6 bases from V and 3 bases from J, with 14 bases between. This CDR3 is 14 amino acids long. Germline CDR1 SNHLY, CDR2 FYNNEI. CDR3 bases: TGTGCCAGCAGACGACGGGGGCTCGACTATGGCTACACCTTC. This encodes CASRRRGLDYGYTF.

CDR3 sequence reads: CASSLTGSGSYEQYF. Written as DNA, the CDR3 is TGTGCCAGCAGCCTGACAGGGTCGGGCTCCTACGAGCAGTACTTC. V usage is TRBV14 and J usage is TRBJ2-7; 7 bases are shared with TRBD1. V lost 4 bases and J lost 0; bases outside the gene matches: 6. The germline V gene encodes CDR1 SGHDN and CDR2 FVKESK. The CDR3 runs 15 residues.

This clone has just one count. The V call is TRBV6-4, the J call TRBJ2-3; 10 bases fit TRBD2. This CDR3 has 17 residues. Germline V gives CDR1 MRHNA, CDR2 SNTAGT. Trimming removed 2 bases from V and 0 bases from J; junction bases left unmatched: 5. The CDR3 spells CASSDPSGSLSTDTQYF. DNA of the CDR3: TGTGCCAGCAGTGACCCTAGCGGGAGCCTAAGCACAGATACGCAGTATTTT.

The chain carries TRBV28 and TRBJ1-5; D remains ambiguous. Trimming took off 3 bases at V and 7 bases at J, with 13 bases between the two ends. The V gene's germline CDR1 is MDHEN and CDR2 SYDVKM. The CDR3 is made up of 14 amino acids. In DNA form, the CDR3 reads TGTGCCAGCAGTTTGGTGGGGAGGCGACAGCCCCAGCATTTT. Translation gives CASSLVGRRQPQHF.

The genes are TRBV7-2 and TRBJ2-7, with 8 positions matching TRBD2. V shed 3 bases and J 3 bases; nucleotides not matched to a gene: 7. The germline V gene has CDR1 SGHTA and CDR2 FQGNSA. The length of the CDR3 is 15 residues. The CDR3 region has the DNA TGTGCCAGCAGCTTCCCGGGACTAGGGGTCTACGAGCAGTACTTC. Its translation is CASSFPGLGVYEQYF.

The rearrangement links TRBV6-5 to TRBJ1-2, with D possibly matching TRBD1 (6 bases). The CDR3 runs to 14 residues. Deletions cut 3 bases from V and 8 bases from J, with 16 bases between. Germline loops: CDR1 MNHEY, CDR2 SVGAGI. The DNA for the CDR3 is TGTGCCAGCAGTTATGGGGGCTTCCAGGGGGGCTACACCTTC. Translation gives CASSYGGFQGGYTF.

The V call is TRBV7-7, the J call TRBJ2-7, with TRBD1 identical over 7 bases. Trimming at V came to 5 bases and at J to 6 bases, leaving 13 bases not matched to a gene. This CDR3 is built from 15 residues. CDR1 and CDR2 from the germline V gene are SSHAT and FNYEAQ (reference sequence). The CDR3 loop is CASSPSGQALGEQYF. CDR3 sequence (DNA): TGTGCCAGCAGCCCGTCTGGACAGGCCCTGGGCGAGCAGTACTTC.

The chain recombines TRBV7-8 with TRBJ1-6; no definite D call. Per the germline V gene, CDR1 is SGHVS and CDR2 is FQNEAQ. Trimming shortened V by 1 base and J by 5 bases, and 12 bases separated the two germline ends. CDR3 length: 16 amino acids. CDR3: CASSLDGVLNNSPLHF. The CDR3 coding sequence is TGTGCCAGCAGCTTAGATGGGGTGTTGAATAATTCACCCCTCCACTTT.

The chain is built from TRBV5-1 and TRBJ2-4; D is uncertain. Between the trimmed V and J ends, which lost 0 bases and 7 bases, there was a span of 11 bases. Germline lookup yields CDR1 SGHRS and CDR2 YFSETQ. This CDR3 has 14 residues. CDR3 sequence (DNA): TGCGCCAGCAGCTTGGAGGGTAGCAGGAACATTCAGTACTTC. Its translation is CASSLEGSRNIQYF.

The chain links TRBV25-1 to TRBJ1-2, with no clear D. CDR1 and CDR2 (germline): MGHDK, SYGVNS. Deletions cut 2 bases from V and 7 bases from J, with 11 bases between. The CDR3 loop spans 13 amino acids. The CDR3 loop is CASSEQLEGGYTF. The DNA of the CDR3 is TGTGCCAGCAGTGAACAGTTGGAGGGTGGCTACACCTTC.

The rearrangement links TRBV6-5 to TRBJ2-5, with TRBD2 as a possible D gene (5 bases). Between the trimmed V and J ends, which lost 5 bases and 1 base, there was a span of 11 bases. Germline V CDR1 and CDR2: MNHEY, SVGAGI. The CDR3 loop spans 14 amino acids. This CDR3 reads CASSTEGGQETQYF. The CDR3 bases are TGTGCCAGCAGTACCGAGGGTGGCCAAGAGACCCAGTACTTC.

The CDR3 loop reads CASSTQRWDQYF. DNA for the CDR3: TGTGCCTCCAGTACCCAGCGATGGGACCAGTACTTC. The V call is TRBV11-2, the J call TRBJ2-5, with unresolved D. Germline V gene sequence: CDR1 SGHAT, CDR2 FQNNGV. Trimming cost V 11 bases and J 10 bases, with 20 bases left between them. The CDR3 sequence is 12 residues long.

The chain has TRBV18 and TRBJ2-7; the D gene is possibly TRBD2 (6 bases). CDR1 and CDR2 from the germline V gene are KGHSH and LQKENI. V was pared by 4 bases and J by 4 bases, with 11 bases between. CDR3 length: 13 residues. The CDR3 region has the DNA TGTGCCAGCTCACAGGGTGCGGGGTACGAGCAGTACTTC. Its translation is CASSQGAGYEQYF.

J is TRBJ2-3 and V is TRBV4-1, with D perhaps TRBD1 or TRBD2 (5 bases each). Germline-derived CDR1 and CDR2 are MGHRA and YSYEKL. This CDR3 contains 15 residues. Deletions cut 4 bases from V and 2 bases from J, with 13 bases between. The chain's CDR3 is CASSPRQGATDTQYF. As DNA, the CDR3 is TGCGCCAGCAGCCCCCGGCAGGGAGCCACAGATACGCAGTATTTT.

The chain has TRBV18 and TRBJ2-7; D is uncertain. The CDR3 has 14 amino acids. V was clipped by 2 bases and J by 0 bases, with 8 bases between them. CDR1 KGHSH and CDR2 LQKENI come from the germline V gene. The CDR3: CASSPSSTSYEQYF. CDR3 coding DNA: TGTGCCAGCTCACCAAGTTCGACCTCCTACGAGCAGTACTTC.

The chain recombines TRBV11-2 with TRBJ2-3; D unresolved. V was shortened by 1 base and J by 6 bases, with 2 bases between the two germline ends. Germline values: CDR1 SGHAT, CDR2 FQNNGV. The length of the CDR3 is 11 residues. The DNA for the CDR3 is TGTGCCAGCAGCTTAGGGGATACGCAGTATTTT. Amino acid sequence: CASSLGDTQYF.

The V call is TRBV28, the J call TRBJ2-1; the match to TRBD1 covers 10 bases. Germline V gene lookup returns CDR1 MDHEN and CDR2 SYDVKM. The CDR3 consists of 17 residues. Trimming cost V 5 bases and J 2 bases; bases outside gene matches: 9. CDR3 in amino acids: CASSGQGELTPYNEQFF. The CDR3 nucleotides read TGTGCCAGCAGTGGACAGGGGGAACTTACCCCCTACAATGAGCAGTTCTTC.

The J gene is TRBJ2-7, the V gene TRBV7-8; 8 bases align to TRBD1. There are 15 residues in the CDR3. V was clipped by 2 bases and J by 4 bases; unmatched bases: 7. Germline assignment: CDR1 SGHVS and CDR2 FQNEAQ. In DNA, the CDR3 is TGTGCCAGCAGCTTACCCCGGACAGGGCAATACGAGCAGTACTTC. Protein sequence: CASSLPRTGQYEQYF.